Given below is one T cell receptor beta chain in context. Its antigen remains unknown. The data originate from a study of OX40 agonist ivuxolimab in advanced cancers. Study at large: Three patients, one with hepatocellular carcinoma and two with cutaneous melanoma, responded partially. Study observations and caveats: Still undetermined is the antigen specificity of the expanded peripheral T cells.

It was autoimmune disease history or systemic immunosuppression that excluded patients. After removal of 8 bases from V and 8 bases from J, the junction contained 5 bases not matched to a gene. The CDR3 extends over 13 amino acids. This table comes from immunoSEQ multiplex PCR, and its TCRdb copy is limited to in-frame clones, with some not included. The repertoire includes around 17,000 clones, approximately 82% of them detected once, and around 12% sits in the top ten. The source material was CD4+ or CD8+ T cells sorted from blood, sampled in a trial of the OX40 agonist ivuxolimab. The TCR originated in an adult with an advanced solid tumor such as melanoma, head and neck, liver or kidney cancer. The gene calls are TRBV6-7 and TRBJ2-1; 11 nucleotides align to TRBD2. TRBV6-7 is treated as an ORF (open reading frame) with a function not yet certain. This CDR3 reads CASPGLAADEQFF. The CDR3 DNA reads TGTGCCAGCCCGGGACTAGCGGCCGATGAGCAGTTCTTC.